The clone carrying this TCR beta chain was counted between two and nine times. This specimen belongs to a study of blood T cell repertoires in COVID-19. The overall study: Material from acute and convalescent COVID-19 was sourced from the United States, Italy and Spain.

As handled by the study authors: Estimates of nucleated cell counts were drawn from the amplification of reference gene primers. Sequencing was performed with immunoSEQ multiplex PCR; in TCRdb, only in-frame clones are kept and a portion is missing. V, J and clone size are taken as reported in that table, and D and trimming were inferred from the DNA itself. The data show 100,000 to 150,000 clones, roughly 80% seen once. The receptor's source is a man in his 70s with acute or convalescent COVID-19. Material for sequencing was peripheral blood.

This CDR3 reads CASSPYPGANVLTF. CDR3 nucleotides: TGTGCCAGCAGCCCCTATCCTGGGGCCAACGTCCTGACTTTC. The V and J genes are TRBV6-2 or TRBV6-3 and TRBJ2-6; D not resolved. The germline V and J ends were trimmed by 6 bases and 2 bases, with 8 bases remaining between them. The CDR3 extends over 14 amino acids. Germline CDR1 MNHEY, CDR2 SVGEGT.